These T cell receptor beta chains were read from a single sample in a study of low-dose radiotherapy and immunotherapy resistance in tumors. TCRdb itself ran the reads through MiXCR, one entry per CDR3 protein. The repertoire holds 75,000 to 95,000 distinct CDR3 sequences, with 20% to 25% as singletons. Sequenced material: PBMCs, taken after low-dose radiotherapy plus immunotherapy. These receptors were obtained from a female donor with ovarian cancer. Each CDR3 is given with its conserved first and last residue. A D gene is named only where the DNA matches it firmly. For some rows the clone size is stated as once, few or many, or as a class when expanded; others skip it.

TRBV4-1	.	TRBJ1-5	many	TGCGCCAGCAGCCAAGTCAGTTTTCCAGGGGCACGTCAGCCCCAGCATTTT	CASSQVSFPGARQPQHF
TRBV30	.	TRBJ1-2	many	TGTGCCTGGAGTCCCCCTGGAAGGGCCACTAACTATGGCTACACCTTC	CAWSPPGRATNYGYTF
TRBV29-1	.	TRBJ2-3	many	TGCAGCGTTATGAGGGACACAGATACGCAGTATTTT	CSVMRDTDTQYF
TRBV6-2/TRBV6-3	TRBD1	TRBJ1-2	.	TGTGCCAGCAGTTACACTTCGACCGGGACAGAAACTTATGGCTACACCTTC	CASSYTSTGTETYGYTF
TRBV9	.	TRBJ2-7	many	TGTGCCAGCAGCGGGGGGTCCTCAAGTTACGAGCAGTACTTC	CASSGGSSSYEQYF
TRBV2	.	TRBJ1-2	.	TGTGCCAGCAATGAAGGGAGGAATGGCTACACCTTC	CASNEGRNGYTF
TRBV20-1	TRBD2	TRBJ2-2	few	TGCAGTGCTAGAGATGGCGCGGGGGGGAAAACCGGGGAGCTGTTTTTT	CSARDGAGGKTGELFF
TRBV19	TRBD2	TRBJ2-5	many	TGTGCCAGTAGTATCCGCGGGGGGCGGGCAGAGACCCAGTACTTC	CASSIRGGRAETQYF
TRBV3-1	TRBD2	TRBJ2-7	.	TGTGCCAGCAGCCCTACGGGGGGCTCCTACGAGCAGTACTTC	CASSPTGGSYEQYF
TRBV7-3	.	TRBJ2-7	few	TGTGCCAGCAGCTTAACCCGGAGCTCCTACGAGCAGTACTTC	CASSLTRSSYEQYF
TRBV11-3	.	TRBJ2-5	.	TGTGCCAGCAGCCAATGGGACCAACGGGTGTTGAAGATGGAGACCCAGTACTTC	CASSQWDQRVLKMETQYF
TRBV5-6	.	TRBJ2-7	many	TGTGCCAGCAGCGGGGCGGGACATCTAAAAAGATACGAGCAGTACTTC	CASSGAGHLKRYEQYF
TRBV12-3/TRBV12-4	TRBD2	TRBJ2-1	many	TGTGCCAGCAGTTTTAAGCGTCTAGCGGCCGACGGGAATGAGCAGTTCTTC	CASSFKRLAADGNEQFF
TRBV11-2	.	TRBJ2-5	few	TGTGCCAGCAGCTTAGACCCAGCTCAAGAGACCCAGTACTTC	CASSLDPAQETQYF
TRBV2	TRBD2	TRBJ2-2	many	TGTGCCAGCAGTGTGTCTAGCGGGAGTACCGGGGAGCTGTTTTTT	CASSVSSGSTGELFF
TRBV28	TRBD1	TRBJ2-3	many	TGTGCCAGCAGACCAGGGGGACCCACAGATACGCAGTATTTT	CASRPGGPTDTQYF
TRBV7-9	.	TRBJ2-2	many	TGTGCCAGCAGCTTGGCCAGCATGGTATTCACCGGGGAGCTGTTTTTT	CASSLASMVFTGELFF